This T cell receptor (beta chain) was documented in a study of blood T cell repertoires in COVID-19. Methods used by the authors: Using reference gene primer amplification, nucleated cell counts were estimated. Generated by immunoSEQ multiplex PCR, the TCRdb table keeps only in-frame clones and is missing some. V and J calls and clone size come straight from that table; D and trimming were deduced from the DNA. The top ten clones hold 8.3% of a sample with over 400,000 clones, 75% to 90% of them seen once. Clinical history reported by participants formed the basis on which cohorts were assigned. Sequencing input: PBMCs or T cells enriched from blood (not recorded which). This sequence was found in a woman in her fifties or sixties who had recovered from COVID-19.

The CDR3 region is CASSLRFGETQYF. In DNA form, the CDR3 reads TGTGCCAGCAGCCTTAGATTCGGGGAGACCCAGTACTTC. The chain carries TRBV7-2 and TRBJ2-5, with unresolved D. The CDR3 sequence is 13 residues long. The germline CDR1 and CDR2 sequences are SGHTA and FQGNSA. The germline V and J ends were trimmed by 5 bases and 5 bases, with 12 bases remaining between them.